The clone carrying this T cell receptor beta chain was seen only a few times. The entry originates in a study of neoadjuvant anti-PD-1 for oral cavity cancer. Study context: Patients without progression received a fourth nivolumab dose around day 43, then surgical resection on days 50-56.

TCRdb's table, derived via immunoSEQ multiplex PCR, lists solely in-frame clones and lacks some. The sample includes about 14,000 clones, about 70% of them seen just once. Stage II-IVA oral cavity squamous cell carcinoma was new and untreated by systemic or radiation therapy. Germline loops: CDR1 KGHSY, CDR2 FQNENV. The CDR3 covers 16 residues. J lost 2 bases, V lost 3 bases, and 8 bases had no gene match. Sample: PBMCs, taken before nivolumab (anti-PD-1) treatment. This chain uses TRBV16 with TRBJ1-2, with 8 bases lining up with TRBD1. The sequence was collected from a person between 40 and 80 years old with oral cavity squamous cell carcinoma. The CDR3 spells CASSHMDRAKNYGYTF. The DNA of the CDR3 is TGTGCCAGCAGCCACATGGACAGGGCAAAAAACTATGGCTACACCTTC.